This T cell receptor (beta chain) was found in a study of CD8 T cells in ankylosing spondylitis. Broader study findings: Earlier authors reported some of these motif variants in reactive arthritis synovial fluid and blood.

Via MiXCR, TCRdb re-called the 5' RACE reads, giving one row per CDR3 protein. The sample contains about 220,000 distinct CDR3 sequences, 10% of which appear only once. This clonotype was counted only a few times. Its specificity is unknown. The V segment lost 1 base and the J segment 3 bases; nucleotides outside the gene matches: 4. Germline V gene lookup returns CDR1 DFQATT and CDR2 SNEGSKA (reference sequence). The CDR3 covers 14 residues. The sample taken for sequencing was blood, either unsorted or a sorted T cell fraction (not recorded which). The rearrangement joins TRBV20-1 to TRBJ2-7; TRBD2 matches at 9 bases. This TCR came from a male donor with ankylosing spondylitis or in good health (not recorded which). In DNA, the CDR3 is TGCAGTGCTAGAGTACCAGCGGGGGGCTACGAGCAGTACTTC. It specifies CSARVPAGGYEQYF.